This TCR beta chain was sequenced for a study of response to subunit inactivated influenza vaccine. TCRdb redid the calling of the RT-PCR reads with MiXCR, one entry per CDR3 protein. The table shows some 300,000 distinct CDR3 sequences, with about 20% occurring only once. In regard to this clonotype: Its matching antigen is unknown.

Germline CDR1 SNHLY, CDR2 FYNNEI. The V end lost 1 base, the J end lost 0 bases, and 6 bases lay between the germline ends. The CDR3 covers 14 residues. Notes on the study in general: Authors suggested each seasonal flu vaccination may recruit only limited numbers of new T cells.

The clonotype comes from a man between 50 and 75 years old who received an inactivated influenza vaccine. The chain carries TRBV2 and TRBJ1-2; D is undetermined. The sequencing here drew on PBMCs from blood, taken 21 months after vaccination. CDR3 DNA: TGTGCCAGCAGTGAAGGTGCCTCTAACTATGGCTACACCTTC. Translating it yields CASSEGASNYGYTF.